Below are 17 T cell receptor beta chains sequenced from a single sample in a study of cytomegalovirus exposure and HLA in healthy donors. Primers: 60 Vbeta forward and 13 Jbeta reverse. TCRdb's table, derived via immunoSEQ multiplex PCR, lists solely in-frame clones and lacks some. The sample consists of approximately 130,000 clones, approximately 78% of them appearing once. Input material: PBMCs. The source of these receptors is a human donor in good health.

Only one count was recorded for this clone. The chain links TRBV28 to TRBJ2-7; TRBD1 agrees at 8 bases. The CDR3 extends over 16 amino acids. With V trimmed by 7 bases and J by 3 bases, 14 bases remained unmatched. From germline, CDR1 is MDHEN and CDR2 SYDVKM. The CDR3 protein is CASTLGAGTGVYEQYF. In nucleotides, the CDR3 is TGTGCCAGCACCTTGGGGGCGGGGACAGGAGTCTACGAGCAGTACTTC.

The chain has TRBV29-1 and TRBJ2-1, with 9 positions matching TRBD1. There are 13 residues in the CDR3. J lost 6 bases, V lost 7 bases, and 7 bases had no gene match. Looked up from germline, CDR1 is SQVTM and CDR2 is ANQGSEA. The CDR3 DNA reads as TGCAGCGAAAGGACAGGGGTGACCAATGAGCAGTTCTTC. It translates to CSERTGVTNEQFF.

CDR3 residues: CASSDGGRGHQPQHF. The DNA for the CDR3 is TGTGCCAGTAGTGATGGCGGCAGGGGCCATCAGCCCCAGCATTTT. V usage is TRBV19 and J usage is TRBJ1-5; perhaps TRBD1 as D (6 bases). This CDR3 has 15 residues. Germline V gene lookup returns CDR1 LNHDA and CDR2 SQIVND (reference sequence). V lost 5 bases to trimming and J lost 5 bases, with 16 bases between them. Supplemented by reference TRBV19 and TRBJ1-5, the full variable domain reads DGGITQSPKYLFRKEGQNVTLSCEQNLNHDAMYWYRQDPGQGLRLIYYSQIVNDFQKGDIAEGYSVSREKKESFPLTVTSAQKNPTAFYLCASSDGGRGHQPQHFGDGTRLSIL.

This rearrangement joins TRBV9 to TRBJ1-5; unclear D gene. V lost 4 bases, J lost 3 bases, and 14 bases lay in between. This CDR3 region has 15 residues. Germline V CDR1 and CDR2: SGDLS, YYNGEE. The CDR3 DNA follows: TGTGCCAGCAGCCCCCGGGATGGAGACAATCAGCCCCAGCATTTT. It specifies CASSPRDGDNQPQHF.

The gene calls are TRBV10-2 and TRBJ2-1, with D uncertain. Trimming took 6 bases from V and 6 from J, leaving 6 bases between them. CDR3 size: 11 residues. Germline CDR1 and CDR2: WSHSY and SAAADI. CDR3 region: CASRYFNEQFF. The DNA for the CDR3 is TGCGCCAGCAGGTACTTCAATGAGCAGTTCTTC.

The CDR3, as DNA: TGCGCCAGCAGCTTGGAGGGAGCCAACACCGGGGAGCTGTTTTTT. Translated, it gives CASSLEGANTGELFF. V and J are TRBV5-1 and TRBJ2-2; possibly TRBD2 for D (5 bases). CDR3 length: 15 residues. The germline CDR1 and CDR2 sequences are SGHRS and YFSETQ. V lost 0 bases and J 2 bases, leaving 8 bases between the germline ends.

This chain connects TRBV7-8 to TRBJ2-3, with D possibly TRBD2 on 5 matching bases. Germline CDR1 SGHVS, CDR2 FQNEAQ. This CDR3 region has 16 residues. V was clipped by 6 bases and J by 9 bases, with 25 bases between them. This CDR3 reads CASRTAPGLGPGTQYF. In DNA, the CDR3 is TGTGCCAGCAGAACAGCCCCGGGATTGGGCCCGGGGACGCAGTATTTT.

The rearrangement joins TRBV19 to TRBJ2-4, with D possibly being TRBD2 (5 bases). CDR1 and CDR2 (germline): LNHDA, SQIVND (reference sequence). The germline V and J ends were trimmed by 6 bases and 6 bases, with 15 bases remaining between them. The CDR3 is 14 amino acids. The DNA of the CDR3 is TGTGCCAGTAGCCCGGACTCTCGGGGAAACATTCAGTACTTC. This gives the protein CASSPDSRGNIQYF.

The chain couples TRBV2 to TRBJ1-1; D may be TRBD1 (5 bases). V lost 1 base and J lost 4, with 10 bases in between. The germline CDR1 and CDR2 sequences are SNHLY and FYNNEI. The CDR3 consists of 14 residues. The CDR3 loop reads CASSEGGGFTEAFF. The CDR3 DNA reads as TGTGCCAGCAGTGAAGGGGGCGGTTTCACTGAAGCTTTCTTT.

Only a few counts were recorded for this clone. The chain is built from TRBV9 and TRBJ2-2; D possibly corresponds to TRBD2 (6 bases). Germline loops: CDR1 SGDLS, CDR2 YYNGEE. The CDR3 sequence is 15 residues long. Trimming took 4 bases from V and 4 from J, leaving 14 bases between them. The CDR3 region is CASSLGGRGTGELFF. CDR3 bases: TGTGCCAGCAGCCTGGGAGGTAGGGGCACCGGGGAGCTGTTTTTT.

The V and J genes are TRBV5-6 and TRBJ2-1, with TRBD1 matching over 7 bases. CDR1 and CDR2 (germline): SGHDT, YYEEEE. The CDR3 spans 18 residues. Germline trimming cut 5 bases from V and 0 bases from J; bases unmatched to any gene: 14. The chain's CDR3 is CASSRPRGSGLSYNEQFF. In DNA form, the CDR3 reads TGTGCCAGCAGTCGACCCAGGGGGTCGGGGCTCTCCTACAATGAGCAGTTCTTC.

The V call is TRBV6-4, the J call TRBJ1-1; no clear D gene. There are 15 residues in the CDR3. The V gene lost 3 bases and the J gene lost 1 base, with 12 bases spanning the gap. Germline V gene sequence: CDR1 MRHNA, CDR2 SNTAGT. The CDR3 coding sequence is TGTGCCAGCAGTGAATCCCCAGTCAGGAACACTGAAGCTTTCTTT. Amino acids: CASSESPVRNTEAFF.

This clone has just one count. This chain joins TRBV7-9 and TRBJ2-7; 11 bases agree with TRBD2. Germline V gives CDR1 SEHNR, CDR2 FQNEAQ (reference sequence). After removal of 5 bases from V and 1 base from J, the junction contained 10 bases not matched to a gene. The CDR3 length is 17 residues. The CDR3 is CASSAMKGLAASYEQYF. The CDR3 bases are TGTGCCAGCAGCGCTATGAAGGGACTAGCGGCTTCCTACGAGCAGTACTTC.

This clone was recorded once. V is TRBV7-3 and J is TRBJ2-6; no clear D gene. Trimming left V 2 bases short and J 0 bases short, with 11 bases between. The CDR3 totals 17 residues. Germline values: CDR1 SGHTA, CDR2 FQGTGA. Here the CDR3 DNA reads TGTGCCAGCAGCTTACCCCCCAGGATCTCTGGGGCCAACGTCCTGACTTTC. It is translated as CASSLPPRISGANVLTF.

The chain has TRBV30 and TRBJ2-7; a weak D match, TRBD2 (7 bases). V lost 3 bases to trimming and J lost 6 bases, with 9 bases between them. In germline, CDR1 is GTSNPN, CDR2 SVGIG (reference sequence). This CDR3 contains 11 residues. CDR3 sequence (DNA): TGTGCCTGGAGGGGGGGGCCCGAGCAGTACTTC. Translation gives CAWRGGPEQYF.

The genes are TRBV5-1 and TRBJ2-7; TRBD2 matches 10 bases. The V gene end was trimmed by 3 bases and the J gene end by 2 bases; junction bases not matched to a gene: 11. Germline assignment: CDR1 SGHRS and CDR2 YFSETQ. There are 17 residues in the CDR3. CDR3 DNA: TGCGCCAGCAGCTCCTACCCGGTGCTAGCGGGGGCCTACGAGCAGTACTTC. Translated: CASSSYPVLAGAYEQYF.

This clone was counted a few times. The genes are TRBV4-2 and TRBJ2-5, with TRBD2 matching 11 bases. CDR1 LGHNA and CDR2 YNFKEQ come from the germline V gene. The CDR3 contains 13 residues. J gave up 7 bases and V 5 bases, and 3 bases lay outside the gene matches. CDR3 protein: CASSIGTSGTQYF. CDR3 coding DNA: TGTGCCAGCAGCATCGGGACTAGCGGGACCCAGTACTTC.